This T cell receptor (beta chain) came from a study of T cells in women clearing cervical HPV infection. Profiled with immunoSEQ multiplex PCR; TCRdb holds only in-frame clones, not every one. This table lists some 20,000 clones. This clone ranks as medium-sized in terms of frequency. The read comes to an end 3 residues before the CDR3 does, leaving the germline J gene to fill in the end. In germline, CDR1 is SNHLY, CDR2 FYNNEI. The length of the CDR3 is 17 residues. V shed 7 bases and J shed 1 base, with 20 bases lying between them. The TCR sequence derives from a woman between 18 and 70 years old with a cervical HPV16 infection that either progressed to CIN3+ or cleared (not recorded which). Sequenced: blood buffy coat. The genes are TRBV2 and TRBJ2-1; possibly TRBD2 for D (6 bases). The CDR3 is CASIKVGLSTSYNEQFF. The CDR3 bases that were read are TGTGCCAGCATCAAGGTGGGACTTAGTACATCCTACAATGAG.